This T cell receptor (beta chain) was captured by sequencing in a study of cytotoxic CD8 clonotypes in ibrutinib-treated CLL. Study overall: Recorded responses included approximately 25 partial and 2 complete; following median approximately 5.5 years, roughly 15 stayed remitted and about twelve progressed. Study-level findings and limits: Few clonotypes were public, and these shrank or held steady under treatment.

This clone was detected only a few times. Antigen specificity is unknown. Germline V CDR1 and CDR2: SGHRS, YFSETQ. J was trimmed by 6 bases and V by 5 bases; bases with no gene match: 5. CDR3 length: 13 amino acids. TCRdb's copy holds only in-frame clones and misses some; the assay was immunoSEQ multiplex PCR. Of 45,000 to 65,000 clones in the sample, 75% to 90% are singletons; the top ten hold roughly 21%. The chain joins TRBV5-1 to TRBJ2-1; the match to TRBD2 covers 7 bases. This TCR was recovered from a human donor with chronic lymphocytic leukemia. This sample comprised PBMCs, obtained after 24 months of ibrutinib treatment. This CDR3 reads CASRETSSNEQFF. DNA of the CDR3: TGCGCCAGCAGGGAGACTAGCTCCAATGAGCAGTTCTTC.